The 4 T cell receptor beta chains presented below share a single source sample, sequenced in a study of cytomegalovirus exposure and HLA in healthy donors. The study ran its PCR with 60 Vbeta and 13 Jbeta primers. The table came from immunoSEQ multiplex PCR; TCRdb's copy has only in-frame clones and leaves some out. The sample contains 120,000 or so clones, roughly 83% of which appear only once. Source material: PBMCs. The receptors stem from a man between 18 and 35 years old in good health and CMV-seropositive.

This clone was counted once. A read error may account for a junction end that differs from germline. The chain uses TRBV30 and TRBJ1-3; 9 positions match TRBD1. The germline gives CDR1 GTSNPN, CDR2 SVGIG (reference sequence). The CDR3 loop spans 16 amino acids. The CDR3 loop reads CVWIRTGVPHGNTIYF. CDR3 DNA sequence: TGTGTCTGGATTAGGACAGGGGTACCTCATGGAAACACCATATATTTT.

This sequence joins TRBV28 and TRBJ2-3, with D tentatively TRBD1 (6 bases). V lost 4 bases and J lost 9, with 14 bases in between. CDR3 length: 13 amino acids. Germline CDR1 is MDHEN and CDR2 is SYDVKM. The CDR3 DNA sequence: TGTGCCAGCAGTTCCGCCCAGGGGACGACGCAGTATTTT. Its translation: CASSSAQGTTQYF. The variable domain in full, completed from reference TRBV28 and TRBJ2-3, reads DVKVTQSSRYLVKRTGEKVFLECVQDMDHENMFWYRQDPGLGLRLIYFSYDVKMKEKGDIPEGYSVSREKKERFSLILESASTNQTSMYLCASSSAQGTTQYFGPGTRLTVL.

This chain uses TRBV30 with TRBJ2-1; 7 bases map to TRBD2. Germline V gives CDR1 GTSNPN, CDR2 SVGIG (reference sequence). The CDR3 runs to 14 residues. With V trimmed by 0 bases and J by 9 bases, 8 bases remained unmatched. The CDR3 sequence is CAWSVVGGYGEQFF. The CDR3 DNA is TGTGCCTGGAGTGTAGTCGGGGGGTACGGTGAGCAGTTCTTC.

This rearrangement joins TRBV2 to TRBJ2-1; weak D call: TRBD1 (6 bases). Germline CDR1 and CDR2: SNHLY and FYNNEI. The CDR3 is 12 amino acids. V dropped 7 bases and J dropped 9 bases, with 13 bases sitting between them. The CDR3 protein is CASMGARLEQFF. The CDR3 bases are TGTGCCAGCATGGGGGCTCGTCTTGAGCAGTTCTTC. Full variable domain (rest looked up from reference TRBV2 and TRBJ2-1): EPEVTQTPSHQVTQMGQEVILRCVPISNHLYFYWYRQILGQKVEFLVSFYNNEISEKSEIFDDQFSVERPDGSNFTLKIRSTKLEDSAMYFCASMGARLEQFFGPGTRLTVL.